This TCR beta chain was retrieved from a study of blood T cell repertoires in COVID-19. The overall study: Sources were T cells, B-cell-depleted T cells, or PBMCs; the material itself was cDNA or gDNA.

V lost 1 base, J lost 5 bases, and 6 bases stayed unmatched. Germline values: CDR1 SGHRS, CDR2 YFSETQ. The CDR3 is 14 residues long. Produced via immunoSEQ multiplex PCR; TCRdb's table is partial and in-frame only. The sample gives about 120,000 clones, nearly 70% of which show up once; over 1.5% is in the top ten. This TCR was recovered from a woman in her seventies with acute or convalescent COVID-19. Sequenced: peripheral blood. The J gene is TRBJ2-7, the V gene TRBV5-1; 7 bases are shared with TRBD1. CDR3 sequence: CASSLSGQTNEQYF. CDR3 bases: TGCGCCAGCAGCTTGTCGGGACAGACAAACGAGCAGTACTTC.